The T cell receptor beta chain described here comes from a study of technical replicates of blood from a few donors. Only in-frame clones appear in the TCRdb table, and some are missing; sequencing was by immunoSEQ multiplex PCR. The sample carries about 79,000 clones, more than 85% recorded once. Trimming cost V 5 bases and J 4 bases, with 9 bases left between them. CDR1 MNHEY and CDR2 SMNVEV come from the germline V gene (reference sequence). This CDR3 is 13 amino acids long. The sample comprised T cells isolated from PBMCs. V usage is TRBV27 and J usage is TRBJ2-1; possibly TRBD2 for D (5 bases). The sequence derives from a human donor in good health. Some clones in this sample may be carry-over from other donors' samples. The DNA for the CDR3 is TGTGCCAGCAGTGAGGGCCGTTACAATGAGCAGTTCTTC. This translates into CASSEGRYNEQFF.